A selection of T cell receptor beta chains follows, all from one sample in a study of blood T cell repertoires in COVID-19. The protocol was immunoSEQ multiplex PCR, while the TCRdb copy is restricted to in-frame clones and leaves out a portion. Among some 250,000 clones listed, approximately 85% were seen once. Sequencing was carried out using PBMCs or T cells enriched from blood (not recorded which). The receptors here all came from a woman between 50 and 59 years old who had recovered from COVID-19. Each CDR3 is given with its conserved first and last residue. D genes are given only for firm matches. Size is stated for part of the rows, as once, few or many counts, or as a class when the clone is expanded.

abundance,v_gene,j_gene,d_gene,CDR3aa,CDR3nt
NA,TRBV28,TRBJ1-2,NA,CASSPGEHLYYGYTF,TGTGCCAGCAGCCCCGGTGAGCACCTATACTATGGCTACACCTTC
NA,TRBV9,TRBJ1-2,NA,CASSVDENYGYTF,TGTGCCAGCAGCGTAGATGAGAACTATGGCTACACCTTC
few,TRBV6-6,TRBJ2-5,NA,CASSQTRLSPRETQYF,TGTGCCAGCAGTCAAACTAGACTGAGCCCAAGAGAGACCCAGTACTTC
NA,TRBV2,TRBJ2-1,NA,CASSFTHNEQFF,TGTGCCAGCAGTTTTACACACAATGAGCAGTTCTTC
NA,TRBV3-1/TRBV3-2,TRBJ2-7,NA,CASSQALYEQYF,TGTGCCAGCAGCCAAGCCCTCTACGAGCAGTACTTC
NA,TRBV4-1,TRBJ2-7,TRBD2,CASSRGLAGDYEQYF,TGCGCCAGCAGCCGGGGACTAGCGGGGGACTACGAGCAGTACTTC
NA,TRBV7-7,TRBJ2-6,TRBD1,CASSPGQGSGANVLTF,TGTGCTAGCAGCCCGGGACAGGGCTCTGGGGCCAACGTCCTGACTTTC
NA,TRBV3-1/TRBV3-2,TRBJ2-7,NA,CASSQVGTHPGEQYF,TGTGCCAGCAGCCAAGTAGGGACACACCCGGGGGAGCAGTACTTC
few,TRBV7-6,TRBJ2-1,TRBD2,CASSLRPGLAGTSSSYNEQFF,TGTGCCAGCAGCTTACGACCGGGACTAGCGGGTACTAGCAGCTCCTACAATGAGCAGTTCTTC
once,TRBV29-1,TRBJ2-5,TRBD2,CSVVLAGGSQETQYF,TGCAGCGTGGTACTAGCGGGAGGATCCCAAGAGACCCAGTACTTC
NA,TRBV5-6,TRBJ2-3,NA,CASSLWGMRDTQYF,TGTGCCAGCAGCTTGTGGGGCATGAGAGATACGCAGTATTTT
NA,TRBV3-1/TRBV3-2,TRBJ2-4,NA,CASSPPGLAKNIQYF,TGTGCCAGCAGCCCGCCAGGTTTAGCCAAAAACATTCAGTACTTC
NA,TRBV10-3,TRBJ1-5,TRBD1,CAISERTGEGPQHF,TGTGCCATCAGTGAGCGGACAGGCGAGGGGCCCCAGCATTTT
NA,TRBV5-4,TRBJ2-5,TRBD2,CASSSGREGQETQYF,TGTGCCAGCAGCTCGGGGCGGGAGGGTCAAGAGACCCAGTACTTC
NA,TRBV12-3/TRBV12-4,TRBJ1-1,NA,CASSLMGAAEAFF,TGTGCCAGCAGTTTAATGGGGGCGGCTGAAGCTTTCTTT
NA,TRBV3-1/TRBV3-2,TRBJ2-7,TRBD2,CASSLPGGRSGQYF,TGTGCCAGCAGCCTCCCCGGCGGGAGATCAGGGCAGTACTTC
NA,TRBV2,TRBJ1-2,NA,CASQRGQDYGYTF,TGTGCCAGCCAGCGGGGGCAAGACTATGGCTACACCTTC
NA,TRBV5-5,TRBJ1-2,TRBD1,CASSLRDRIYGYTF,TGTGCCAGCAGCTTGAGGGACAGGATCTATGGCTACACCTTC